This TCR beta chain was found in a study of T cell repertoires in cytomegalovirus infection. About the study: CMV epitopes, recently identified HLA-C-restricted and well-studied HLA-B-restricted, were used.

Each CDR3 protein gets one entry after TCRdb re-called the reads with MiXCR. The sample has fewer than 900,000 distinct CDR3 sequences; 25% to 30% are singletons. The ends were cut back, 0 bases at V and 6 bases at J, with 18 bases in the middle. Looked up from germline, CDR1 is LNHNV and CDR2 is YYDKDF (reference sequence). The CDR3 is 17 residues long. As for this clonotype: Its antigen is as yet unknown.

This TCR came from a human donor in good health (CMV status not recorded). Some clones in this sample may be carry-over from other donors' samples. V usage is TRBV15 and J usage is TRBJ2-1, with no clear D. The specimen was cultured CD8+ T cells from PBMCs, collected from culture after CMV antigen stimulation. The CDR3 sequence is CATSRDHAASTTNEQFF. For the CDR3, the DNA is TGTGCCACCAGCAGAGATCACGCAGCCTCTACCACCAATGAGCAGTTCTTC.